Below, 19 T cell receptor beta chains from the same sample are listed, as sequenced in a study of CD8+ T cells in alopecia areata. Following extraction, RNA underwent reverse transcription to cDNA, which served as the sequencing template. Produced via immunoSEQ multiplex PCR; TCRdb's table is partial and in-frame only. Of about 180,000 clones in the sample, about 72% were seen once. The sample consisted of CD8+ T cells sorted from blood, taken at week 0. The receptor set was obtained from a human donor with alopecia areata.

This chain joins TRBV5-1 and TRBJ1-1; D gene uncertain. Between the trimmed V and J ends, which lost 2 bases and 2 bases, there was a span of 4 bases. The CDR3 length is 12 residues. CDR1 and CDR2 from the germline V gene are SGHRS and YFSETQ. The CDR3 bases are TGCGCCAGCAGCTTTCTTAACACTGAAGCTTTCTTT. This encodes CASSFLNTEAFF.

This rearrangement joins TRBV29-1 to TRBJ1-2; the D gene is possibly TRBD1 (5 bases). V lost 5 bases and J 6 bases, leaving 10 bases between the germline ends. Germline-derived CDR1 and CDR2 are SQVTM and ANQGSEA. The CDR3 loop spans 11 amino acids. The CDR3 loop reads CSVPATDGYTF. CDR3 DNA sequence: TGCAGCGTTCCAGCGACAGATGGCTACACCTTC.

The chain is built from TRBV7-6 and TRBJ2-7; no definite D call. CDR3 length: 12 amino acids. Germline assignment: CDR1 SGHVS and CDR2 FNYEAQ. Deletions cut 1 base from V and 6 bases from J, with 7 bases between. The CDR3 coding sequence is TGTGCCAGCAGCTTAGGGATGGGCGAGCAGTACTTC. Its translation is CASSLGMGEQYF.

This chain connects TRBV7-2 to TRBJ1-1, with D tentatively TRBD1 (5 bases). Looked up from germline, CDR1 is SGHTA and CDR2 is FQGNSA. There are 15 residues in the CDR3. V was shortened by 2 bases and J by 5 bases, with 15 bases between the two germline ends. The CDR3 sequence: CASSLSDPAGTEAFF. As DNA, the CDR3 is TGTGCCAGCAGCTTATCTGACCCAGCAGGGACTGAAGCTTTCTTT.

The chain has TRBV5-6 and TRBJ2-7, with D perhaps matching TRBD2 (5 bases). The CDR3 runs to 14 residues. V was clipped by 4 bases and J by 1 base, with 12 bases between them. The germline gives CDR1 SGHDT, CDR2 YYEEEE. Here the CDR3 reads CASSIVASSYEQYF. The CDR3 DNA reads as TGTGCCAGCAGCATAGTAGCGTCATCCTACGAGCAGTACTTC.

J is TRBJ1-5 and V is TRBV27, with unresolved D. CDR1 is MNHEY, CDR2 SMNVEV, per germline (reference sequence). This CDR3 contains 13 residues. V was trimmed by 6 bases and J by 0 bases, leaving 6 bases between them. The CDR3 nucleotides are TGTGCCAGCAGGGCCTATAGCAATCAGCCCCAGCATTTT. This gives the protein CASRAYSNQPQHF.

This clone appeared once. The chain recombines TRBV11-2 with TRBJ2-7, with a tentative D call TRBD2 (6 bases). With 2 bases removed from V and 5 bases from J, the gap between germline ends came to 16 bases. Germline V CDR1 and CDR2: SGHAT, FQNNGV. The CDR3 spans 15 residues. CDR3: CASSLPHKGGNEQYF. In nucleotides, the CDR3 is TGTGCCAGCAGCTTACCCCACAAGGGAGGCAACGAGCAGTACTTC.

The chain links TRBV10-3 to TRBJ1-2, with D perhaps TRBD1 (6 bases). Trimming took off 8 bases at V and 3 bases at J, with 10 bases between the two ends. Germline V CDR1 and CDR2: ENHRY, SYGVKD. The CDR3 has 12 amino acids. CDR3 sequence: CAIEGDDYGYTF. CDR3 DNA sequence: TGTGCCATCGAGGGGGACGACTATGGCTACACCTTC.

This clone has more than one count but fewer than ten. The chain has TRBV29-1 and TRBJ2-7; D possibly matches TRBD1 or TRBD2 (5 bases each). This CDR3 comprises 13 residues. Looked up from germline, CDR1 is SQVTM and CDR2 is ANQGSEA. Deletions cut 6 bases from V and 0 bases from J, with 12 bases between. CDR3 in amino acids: CSVRAGSSYEQYF. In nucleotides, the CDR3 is TGCAGCGTGCGGGCAGGGAGCTCCTACGAGCAGTACTTC.

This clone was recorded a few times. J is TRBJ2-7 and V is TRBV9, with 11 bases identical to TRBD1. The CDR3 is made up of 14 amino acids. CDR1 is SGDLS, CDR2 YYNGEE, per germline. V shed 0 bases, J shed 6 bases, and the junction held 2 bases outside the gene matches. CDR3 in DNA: TGTGCCAGCAGCGTAGGGACAGGGGGCTTCGAGCAGTACTTC. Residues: CASSVGTGGFEQYF.

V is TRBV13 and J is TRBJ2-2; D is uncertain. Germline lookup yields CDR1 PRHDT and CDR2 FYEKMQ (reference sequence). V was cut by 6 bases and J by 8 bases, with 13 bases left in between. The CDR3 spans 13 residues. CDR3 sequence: CASSSAGNGELFF. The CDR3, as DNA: TGTGCCAGCAGTTCGGCCGGCAATGGGGAGCTGTTTTTT.

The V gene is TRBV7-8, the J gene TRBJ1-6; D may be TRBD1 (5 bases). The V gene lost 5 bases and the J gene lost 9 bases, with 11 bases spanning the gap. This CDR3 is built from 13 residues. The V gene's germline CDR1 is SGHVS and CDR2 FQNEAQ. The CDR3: CASSRSQGSPLHF. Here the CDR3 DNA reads TGTGCCAGCAGCCGGTCGCAGGGTTCACCCCTCCACTTT. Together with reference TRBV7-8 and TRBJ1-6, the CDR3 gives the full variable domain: GAGVSQSPRYKVAKRGQDVALRCDPISGHVSLFWYQQALGQGPEFLTYFQNEAQLDKSGLPSDRFFAERPEGSVSTLKIQRTQQEDSAVYLCASSRSQGSPLHFGNGTRLTVT.

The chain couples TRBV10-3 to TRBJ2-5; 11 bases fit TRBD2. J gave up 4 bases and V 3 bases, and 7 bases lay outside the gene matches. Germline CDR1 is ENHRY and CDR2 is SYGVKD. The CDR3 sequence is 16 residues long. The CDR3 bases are TGTGCCATCAGTGATGATAGCGGGGGGGTCGGAGAGACCCAGTACTTC. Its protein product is CAISDDSGGVGETQYF.

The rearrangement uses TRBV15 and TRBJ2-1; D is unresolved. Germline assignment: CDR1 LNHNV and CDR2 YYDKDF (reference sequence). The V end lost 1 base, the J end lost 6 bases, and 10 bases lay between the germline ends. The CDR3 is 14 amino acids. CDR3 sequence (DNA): TGTGCCACCAGCAGAGTTCCCTCCACCAATGAGCAGTTCTTC. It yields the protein CATSRVPSTNEQFF.

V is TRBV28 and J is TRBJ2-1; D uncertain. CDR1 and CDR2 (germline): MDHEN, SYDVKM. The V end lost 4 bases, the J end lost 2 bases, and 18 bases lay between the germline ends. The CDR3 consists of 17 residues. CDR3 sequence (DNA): TGTGCCAGCAGTTCCCCCCGGACGGAACGGACCTACAATGAGCAGTTCTTC. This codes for CASSSPRTERTYNEQFF. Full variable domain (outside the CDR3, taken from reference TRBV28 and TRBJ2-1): DVKVTQSSRYLVKRTGEKVFLECVQDMDHENMFWYRQDPGLGLRLIYFSYDVKMKEKGDIPEGYSVSREKKERFSLILESASTNQTSMYLCASSSPRTERTYNEQFFGPGTRLTVL.

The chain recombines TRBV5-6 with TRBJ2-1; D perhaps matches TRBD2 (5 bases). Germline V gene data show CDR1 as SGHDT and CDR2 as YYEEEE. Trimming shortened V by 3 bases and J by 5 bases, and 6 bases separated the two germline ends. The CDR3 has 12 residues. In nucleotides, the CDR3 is TGTGCCAGCAGCTCTAGCCACAATGAGCAGTTCTTC. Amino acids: CASSSSHNEQFF.

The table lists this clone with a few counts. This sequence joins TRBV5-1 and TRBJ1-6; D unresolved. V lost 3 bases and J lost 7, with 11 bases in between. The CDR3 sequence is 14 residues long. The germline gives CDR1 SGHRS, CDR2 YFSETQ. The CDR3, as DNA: TGCGCCAGCAGCTATGGCGACTGGAATTCACCCCTCCACTTT. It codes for CASSYGDWNSPLHF.

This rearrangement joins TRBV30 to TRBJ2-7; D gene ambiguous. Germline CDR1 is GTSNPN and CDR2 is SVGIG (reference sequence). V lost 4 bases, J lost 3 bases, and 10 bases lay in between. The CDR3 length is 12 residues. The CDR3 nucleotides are TGTGCCTGGAAAGCACAGCTCTACGAGCAGTACTTC. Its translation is CAWKAQLYEQYF. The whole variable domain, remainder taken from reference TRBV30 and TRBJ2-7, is SQTIHQWPATLVQPVGSPLSLECTVEGTSNPNLYWYRQAAGRGLQLLFYSVGIGQISSEVPQNLSASRPQDRQFILSSKKLLLSDSGFYLCAWKAQLYEQYFGPGTRLTVT.

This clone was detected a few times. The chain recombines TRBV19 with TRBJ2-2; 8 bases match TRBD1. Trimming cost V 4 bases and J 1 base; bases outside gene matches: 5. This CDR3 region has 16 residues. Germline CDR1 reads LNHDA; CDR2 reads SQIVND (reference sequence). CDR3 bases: TGTGCCAGTAGTAATTGGGACAGGAGGAACACCGGGGAGCTGTTTTTT. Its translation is CASSNWDRRNTGELFF.